This is a list of T cell receptor beta chains from one sample in a study of cytomegalovirus exposure and HLA in healthy donors. The method was immunoSEQ multiplex PCR; TCRdb's version includes in-frame clones alone and lacks a portion of them. The data hold about 160,000 clones, with 95% to 96% observed a single time. Sequencing used PBMCs. The origin of the receptors is a woman aged 18 to 35 in good health and CMV-seronegative. CDR3s include the opening cysteine and the closing phenylalanine or tryptophan. Fields, in order: V gene, CDR3 protein.

v_call: TRBV9; cdr3_aa: CASSVTPSGGDTQYF
v_call: TRBV6-5; cdr3_aa: CASKEWGDNTGELFF
v_call: TRBV7-2; cdr3_aa: CASRLSASSYNEQFF
v_call: TRBV6-5; cdr3_aa: CASRAGSLGDNEQFF
v_call: TRBV6-5; cdr3_aa: CASSTEGTGGEKLFF
v_call: TRBV5-6; cdr3_aa: CASRILSGNNYGYTF
v_call: TRBV9; cdr3_aa: CASSTTSGGGEQYF
v_call: TRBV11-1; cdr3_aa: CASSLLQAYGYTF
v_call: TRBV29-1; cdr3_aa: CSVPGQGTNYGYTF
v_call: TRBV5-4; cdr3_aa: CASSLKHGTVNSPLHF
v_call: TRBV19; cdr3_aa: CASSMGRDGGQPQHF
v_call: TRBV9; cdr3_aa: CASSATGSNYGYTF
v_call: TRBV7-9; cdr3_aa: CASSPDRVNTEAFF
v_call: TRBV9; cdr3_aa: CASSPRVVNTEAFF
v_call: TRBV29-1; cdr3_aa: CSVREGRGMNTEAFF
v_call: TRBV4-2; cdr3_aa: CASSQELGQGRAPGSNYGYTF
v_call: TRBV19; cdr3_aa: CASSRTVSYEQYF
v_call: TRBV4-3; cdr3_aa: CASSQAGTGVKYGYTF
v_call: TRBV27; cdr3_aa: CASSTTPGNPYGYTF
v_call: TRBV6-5; cdr3_aa: CAARRGSEQYF
v_call: TRBV18; cdr3_aa: CASSSGEDYGYTF
v_call: TRBV30; cdr3_aa: CASFGTGKAFF
v_call: TRBV12-1; cdr3_aa: CASCPAGRETCDQPQHF
v_call: TRBV10-3; cdr3_aa: CAISEHVGGENIQYF
v_call: TRBV5-1; cdr3_aa: CASSGYSRADTQYF
v_call: TRBV15; cdr3_aa: CATSTRYRDIGRLYGYTF
v_call: TRBV6-6; cdr3_aa: CASSYPRSASTDTQYF
v_call: TRBV20-1; cdr3_aa: CSVVSNTIYF
v_call: TRBV2; cdr3_aa: CASSTGQGRSGANVLTF
v_call: TRBV6-5; cdr3_aa: CASSYSGGIGQPQHF
v_call: TRBV7-2; cdr3_aa: CASSFLRTSGGAGTQYF
v_call: TRBV5-8; cdr3_aa: CASSSRQRTTRGYTF
v_call: TRBV9; cdr3_aa: CASSVDSGGGTDTQYF
v_call: TRBV6-5; cdr3_aa: CASRNRNYGYTF
v_call: TRBV19; cdr3_aa: CASSMWDRGNIQYF
v_call: TRBV13; cdr3_aa: CASSPPDSPNTEAFF
v_call: TRBV7-9; cdr3_aa: CASQAESSYNEQFF
v_call: TRBV4-3; cdr3_aa: CASSPHPSFSADYEQYF
v_call: TRBV7-2; cdr3_aa: CASSFSVAKPQHF
v_call: TRBV18; cdr3_aa: CASSPSTLAGYTGELFF
v_call: TRBV4-3; cdr3_aa: CASSQARLIETQYF
v_call: TRBV29-1; cdr3_aa: CSVEPGQDTYGYTF
v_call: TRBV6-5; cdr3_aa: CASSYFPSVGPYEQYF
v_call: TRBV7-3; cdr3_aa: CASSFSGGAAETQYF
v_call: TRBV6-6; cdr3_aa: CASSYETGNEQYF
v_call: TRBV5-1; cdr3_aa: CASSLVAPTSGGPYEQYF
v_call: TRBV19; cdr3_aa: CASSIGQGKNSPLHF
v_call: TRBV30; cdr3_aa: CAWSTGTGGYNEQFF
v_call: TRBV7-9; cdr3_aa: CASSNPGRGYTF